A single sample gave rise to the 16 T cell receptor beta chains below, sequenced in a study of PD-L1 blockade in urothelial cancer. This sample's time point: peripheral blood 6 weeks after treatment start. This table comes from immunoSEQ multiplex PCR, and its TCRdb copy is limited to in-frame clones, with some not included. This repertoire shows some 110,000 clones, approximately 90% found once; its top ten account for approximately 3.8%. Sequencing was performed on PBMCs, taken around atezolizumab (anti-PD-L1) treatment. The receptors here all came from a man in his 60s with urothelial cancer.

This chain links TRBV5-1 with TRBJ2-7; 8 bases agree with TRBD1. With V trimmed by 1 base and J by 5 bases, 8 bases remained unmatched. This CDR3 comprises 15 residues. The germline gives CDR1 SGHRS, CDR2 YFSETQ. The CDR3 is CASSLPRDRYDEQYF. Here the CDR3 DNA reads TGCGCCAGCAGCTTGCCGCGGGACAGGTACGACGAGCAGTACTTC.

The CDR3: CATLAGGHKNIQYF. In nucleotides, the CDR3 is TGTGCCACTCTAGCGGGGGGACACAAAAACATTCAGTACTTC. This sequence joins TRBV6-1 and TRBJ2-4; TRBD2 matches 11 bases. The germline gives CDR1 MNHNS, CDR2 SASEGT. V lost 10 bases, J lost 3 bases, and 5 bases stayed unmatched. This CDR3 comprises 14 residues.

The chain links TRBV4-2 to TRBJ2-2; D not certain. Trimming left V 4 bases short and J 1 base short, with 10 bases between. This CDR3 has 15 amino acids. Germline loops: CDR1 LGHNA, CDR2 YNFKEQ. The CDR3 sequence: CASSPNPGNTGELFF. The CDR3 coding sequence is TGTGCCAGCAGCCCTAACCCAGGGAACACCGGGGAGCTGTTTTTT.

The chain links TRBV6-5 to TRBJ2-3, with 9 bases matching TRBD2. V lost 0 bases, J lost 6 bases, and 4 bases stayed unmatched. This CDR3 is built from 15 residues. Germline CDR1 MNHEY, CDR2 SVGAGI. The CDR3 DNA reads TGTGCCAGCAGTTACTCGAAGCGGGGGGACGATACGCAGTATTTT. Protein: CASSYSKRGDDTQYF.

This chain joins TRBV4-1 and TRBJ2-7, with a possible D match to TRBD1 (6 bases). Trimming took 0 bases from V and 2 from J, leaving 11 bases between them. Germline values: CDR1 MGHRA, CDR2 YSYEKL. The CDR3 loop spans 15 amino acids. CDR3 in amino acids: CASSQDPGDTYEQYF. The CDR3 nucleotides read TGCGCCAGCAGCCAAGACCCAGGGGATACCTACGAGCAGTACTTC.

The chain uses TRBV7-2 and TRBJ2-7; tentatively, D is TRBD2 (6 bases). Trimming shortened V by 1 base and J by 4 bases, and 8 bases separated the two germline ends. The CDR3 runs 13 residues. From germline, CDR1 is SGHTA and CDR2 FQGNSA. This CDR3 is CASSLGRAYEQYF. As DNA, the CDR3 is TGTGCCAGCAGCTTAGGGAGGGCTTACGAGCAGTACTTC.

The V and J genes are TRBV28 and TRBJ2-7; D perhaps matches TRBD2 (7 bases). Germline V CDR1 and CDR2: MDHEN, SYDVKM. Trimming removed 8 bases from V and 3 bases from J, with 23 bases in between. The CDR3 has 16 amino acids. The CDR3 sequence: CASEGGDPGAYYEQYF. The CDR3 coding sequence is TGTGCCAGCGAGGGGGGGGATCCCGGGGCCTACTACGAGCAGTACTTC.

This clone has only one observation. This chain links TRBV25-1 with TRBJ2-7; 7 bases are shared with TRBD1. The CDR3 runs 14 residues. Germline trimming cut 9 bases from V and 0 bases from J; bases unmatched to any gene: 8. Germline-derived CDR1 and CDR2 are MGHDK and SYGVNS. The chain's CDR3 is CARTGTESSYEQYF. DNA for the CDR3: TGTGCCAGAACCGGGACAGAGAGCTCCTACGAGCAGTACTTC.

The rearrangement links TRBV7-9 to TRBJ2-7; 7 bases map to TRBD2. V lost 5 bases and J lost 6; bases outside the gene matches: 13. Looked up from germline, CDR1 is SEHNR and CDR2 is FQNEAQ (reference sequence). This CDR3 has 15 residues. The CDR3 DNA reads TGTGCCAGCAGCGCCTTCCCCAGCGGGGCAGTCGAGCAGTACTTC. This translates into CASSAFPSGAVEQYF. The whole variable domain, remainder taken from reference TRBV7-9 and TRBJ2-7, is DTGVSQNPRHKITKRGQNVTFRCDPISEHNRLYWYRQTLGQGPEFLTYFQNEAQLEKSRLLSDRFSAERPKGSFSTLEIQRTEQGDSAMYLCASSAFPSGAVEQYFGPGTRLTVT.

The rearrangement uses TRBV27 and TRBJ2-7, with D tentatively TRBD1 (6 bases). CDR1 and CDR2 from the germline V gene are MNHEY and SMNVEV (reference sequence). V lost 4 bases and J lost 7, with 23 bases in between. The CDR3 runs 16 residues. CDR3 residues: CASSSLQGRGVVEQYF. For the CDR3, the DNA is TGTGCCAGCAGTTCTTTACAGGGAAGAGGGGTAGTTGAGCAGTACTTC.

This clone was found a few times. The chain couples TRBV11-2 to TRBJ2-5; 8 bases line up with TRBD1. The CDR3 has 13 residues. V shed 5 bases, J shed 4 bases, and the junction held 3 bases outside the gene matches. Germline-derived CDR1 and CDR2 are SGHAT and FQNNGV. CDR3 sequence: CASSPQGGETQYF. The CDR3, as DNA: TGTGCCAGCAGCCCACAGGGGGGAGAGACCCAGTACTTC.

The V and J genes are TRBV5-1 and TRBJ2-1; no definite D call. Germline CDR1 and CDR2: SGHRS and YFSETQ. V was pared by 0 bases and J by 10 bases, with 11 bases between. This CDR3 contains 13 residues. The CDR3 loop is CASSLVLDGEQFF. In DNA form, the CDR3 reads TGCGCCAGCAGCTTGGTGCTCGACGGGGAGCAGTTCTTC.

This chain uses TRBV6-1 with TRBJ2-1; D is unclear. The CDR3 is made up of 15 amino acids. Trimming shortened V by 2 bases and J by 0 bases, and 8 bases separated the two germline ends. The germline V gene encodes CDR1 MNHNS and CDR2 SASEGT. The CDR3, as DNA: TGTGCCAGCAGTGAAACGAGGAGCTCCTACAATGAGCAGTTCTTC. Protein sequence: CASSETRSSYNEQFF.

The rearrangement links TRBV7-3 to TRBJ2-7; D perhaps matches TRBD2 (6 bases). The V end lost 0 bases, the J end lost 1 base, and 7 bases lay between the germline ends. CDR1 is SGHTA, CDR2 FQGTGA, per germline. This CDR3 is built from 14 residues. In nucleotides, the CDR3 is TGTGCCAGCAGCTTAACGGGGGGTTCCTACGAGCAGTACTTC. Translating it yields CASSLTGGSYEQYF.

This clone has a handful of counts. The rearrangement joins TRBV19 to TRBJ2-1, with D perhaps matching TRBD2 (6 bases). This CDR3 contains 16 residues. Trimming removed 6 bases from V and 5 bases from J, with 20 bases in between. Germline CDR1 LNHDA, CDR2 SQIVND (reference sequence). The CDR3 spells CASRRRTTDFNNEQFF. As DNA, the CDR3 is TGTGCCAGTAGACGAAGGACTACCGACTTTAACAATGAGCAGTTCTTC. The variable domain in full, completed from reference TRBV19 and TRBJ2-1, reads DGGITQSPKYLFRKEGQNVTLSCEQNLNHDAMYWYRQDPGQGLRLIYYSQIVNDFQKGDIAEGYSVSREKKESFPLTVTSAQKNPTAFYLCASRRRTTDFNNEQFFGPGTRLTVL.

The genes are TRBV4-1 and TRBJ2-3; 8 nucleotides line up with TRBD2. CDR1 MGHRA and CDR2 YSYEKL come from the germline V gene. The CDR3 is 15 amino acids. Germline trimming cut 4 bases from V and 1 base from J; bases unmatched to any gene: 4. In nucleotides, the CDR3 is TGCGCCAGCAGCCGGGGTAGCGGGGGCACAGATACGCAGTATTTT. Its translation is CASSRGSGGTDTQYF.